A single T cell receptor (beta chain) is shown here with its context. Its antigen is not known. Per germline, CDR1 MDHEN and CDR2 SYDVKM. The CDR3 runs 16 residues. After removal of 1 base from V and 4 bases from J, the junction contained 7 bases not matched to a gene. The record originates from a study of chemoradiotherapy in HPV16-positive cancers. Study-level points and caveats: Non-HPV-specific T cells did not expand in tumors during treatment, whereas candidate HPV-specific clones and E7-related motifs did.

The repertoire was sequenced with immunoSEQ multiplex PCR; TCRdb's copy has only in-frame clones and lacks some. This table holds over 10,000 clones, approximately 92% found once. Sequencing used blood, obtained from a patient who underwent chemoradiotherapy. The sequence derives from a human donor with HPV-associated anogenital cancer. The rearrangement joins TRBV28 to TRBJ2-3, with TRBD1 matching over 8 bases. The CDR3 nucleotides read TGTGCCAGCAGTTTATCCGGGACAGGCCGATCAGATACGCAGTATTTT. Translating it yields CASSLSGTGRSDTQYF.